The rows below give T cell receptor beta chains drawn from one sample of a study of patients and donors after allogeneic stem cell transplantation. In TCRdb, the RT-PCR reads were re-called with MiXCR into one record per CDR3 protein. The sample holds about 960,000 distinct CDR3 sequences, 15% to 20% seen once. The material sequenced was blood, either unsorted or a sorted T cell fraction (not recorded which). These receptors originate from a human donor who was either an allogeneic HSCT recipient or a stem cell or donor lymphocyte infusion donor (not recorded which). It is not recorded whose cells these are; they may come from a transplant donor. The CDR3 runs from the conserved cysteine through the conserved F or W. A D gene is named only where the DNA matches it firmly. Size is omitted from some rows. Given values are once, few, many or a class for expanded clones.

d_call clone_size j_call v_call cdr3_nt cdr3_aa
. . TRBJ2-7 TRBV3-1 TGTGCCAGCAGCAAGGGTGGGCTAGCTCAAGAGCAGTACTTC CASSKGGLAQEQYF
TRBD2 . TRBJ2-5 TRBV6-1 TGTGCCAGCAGTGACGGACTAGCGGGGGGCTCGAGGACCCAGTACTTC CASSDGLAGGSRTQYF
. few TRBJ2-1 TRBV5-1 TGCGCCAGCAGTGCGAGAGGGATTGAGCAGTTCTTC CASSARGIEQFF
. . TRBJ1-2 TRBV7-3 TGTGCCAGCAGCTTAGGGGGATCGGCTTTC CASSLGGSAF
. . TRBJ2-7 TRBV6-1 TGTGCCAGCACTAGCGGGGACAGGTATGAGCAGTACTTC CASTSGDRYEQYF
TRBD1 . TRBJ2-7 TRBV5-1 TGCGCCAGCAGCTTGTCAGGGGGCATAACCTACGAGCAGTACTTC CASSLSGGITYEQYF
. . TRBJ2-7 TRBV20-1 TGCAGTGCTACACAGCTCCCCTTATCCGAGCAGTACTTC CSATQLPLSEQYF
. . TRBJ1-1 TRBV20-1 TGCAGTGCTAGAGATTTGGTAGGGGGCACTGAAGCTTTCTTT CSARDLVGGTEAFF
TRBD1 many TRBJ1-1 TRBV5-1 TGCGCCAGCAGCTTAAGGGGGCTGGGGGCTGAAGCTTTCTTT CASSLRGLGAEAFF
TRBD2 . TRBJ2-1 TRBV12-5 TGTGCTAGTGGTTTGGTACTAGCGGGATCCTCCTACAATGAGCAGTTCTTC CASGLVLAGSSYNEQFF
TRBD1 . TRBJ2-1 TRBV6-1 TGTGCCAGCAGTGGATCGACAGGGGTCTACAATGAGCAGTTCTTC CASSGSTGVYNEQFF
. . TRBJ2-3 TRBV6-4 TGTGCCAGCAGTAAGGGACTTCTAGCCGGGACAGATACGCAGTATTTT CASSKGLLAGTDTQYF
. . TRBJ1-2 TRBV4-1 TGCGCCAGCAGCCAAGATGAAGGCCAGGGGAACGGCTACACCTTC CASSQDEGQGNGYTF
TRBD1 few TRBJ2-7 TRBV3-1 TGTGCCAGCAGCCACTCCGGGACAGGGGGTTACGAGCAGTACTTC CASSHSGTGGYEQYF
. few TRBJ2-3 TRBV20-1 TGCAGTGCTAGAGGGGGGTTGCCAGATACGCAGTATTTT CSARGGLPDTQYF
TRBD1 . TRBJ2-7 TRBV4-1 TGCGCCAGCAGCCACAACAGGGGGTCCTACGAGCAGTACTTC CASSHNRGSYEQYF
. many TRBJ2-1 TRBV3-1 TGTGCCAGCAGCCAGACCCTAGGGAATGAGCAGTTCTTC CASSQTLGNEQFF
. . TRBJ2-1 TRBV2 TGTGCCAGCAGTACGGACTGGAACAATGAGCAGTTCTTC CASSTDWNNEQFF
. few TRBJ1-2 TRBV18 TGTGCCAGCTCACCCCCCGAGCATGTCTATGGCTACACCTTC CASSPPEHVYGYTF
TRBD2 . TRBJ2-3 TRBV6-5 TGTGCCAGCAGTTACGGGGGGGCAGATACGCAGTATTTT CASSYGGADTQYF
. . TRBJ1-2 TRBV4-2 TGTGCCAGCAGCCAACACACGGACGGGAACTATGGCTACACCTTC CASSQHTDGNYGYTF
. many TRBJ2-4 TRBV29-1 TGCAGCGTTGAAAACAGGAGGAGCATTCAGTACTTC CSVENRRSIQYF
. many TRBJ2-3 TRBV12-3/TRBV12-4 TGTGCCAGCAGCTTAAAGGGGGATACGCAGTATTTT CASSLKGDTQYF
TRBD2 many TRBJ2-5 TRBV4-2 TGTGCCAGCAGCCAAGACCCAGCGGGGGCCAGTAAGACCCAGTACTTC CASSQDPAGASKTQYF
. . TRBJ1-6 TRBV5-1 TGCGCCAGCAGCATACAAACAGGGAGTTTTGGTTATAATTCACCCCTCCACTTT CASSIQTGSFGYNSPLHF
. few TRBJ2-5 TRBV30 TGTGCCTGGAGTGACCCACCAGGCCAAGAGACCCAGTACTTC CAWSDPPGQETQYF
. . TRBJ1-1 TRBV12-5 TGTGCTAGTGGTTTGAAAGGGACTGAAGCTTTCTTT CASGLKGTEAFF
. . TRBJ2-5 TRBV11-2 TGTGCCAGCAGAAAGACAGTTCAAGAGACCCAGTACTTC CASRKTVQETQYF
. . TRBJ2-6 TRBV21-1 TGTGCCAGCACCCCGAGGGGACAGACTTACATGTGGGGGGCCAACGTCCTGACTTTC CASTPRGQTYMWGANVLTF
TRBD2 . TRBJ2-7 TRBV3-1 TGTGCCAGCAGCCAAGGTGCACCTAGCGGACATAAAACCTACGAGCAGTACTTC CASSQGAPSGHKTYEQYF
. . TRBJ1-2 TRBV2 TGTGCCAGCAGTGAAGTGGCAGGGAAGGGCTACACCTTC CASSEVAGKGYTF
. . TRBJ2-5 TRBV7-9 TGTGCCAGCAGCTTAGTCCCAGGGACTCGCTACTTC CASSLVPGTRYF
. . TRBJ2-1 TRBV9 TGTGCCAGCAGCGTAAAAGGCGACTACCCATCTTACAATGAGCAGTTCTTC CASSVKGDYPSYNEQFF
. . TRBJ2-1 TRBV3-1 TGTGCCAGCAGCCAAGTCGCAGGTAACAATGAGCAGTTCTTC CASSQVAGNNEQFF
. many TRBJ2-7 TRBV12-3/TRBV12-4 TGTGCCAGCAGTTTCGGGACTGTCACCTACGAGCAGTACTTC CASSFGTVTYEQYF
TRBD2 few TRBJ2-7 TRBV5-1 TGCGCCAGCAGCCCCGGACTAGTTCCGTACGAGCAGTACTTC CASSPGLVPYEQYF
. . TRBJ1-4 TRBV19 TGTGCCAGTAGTATCTTTAGGGATCCTAATGAAAAACTGTTTTTT CASSIFRDPNEKLFF
. many TRBJ2-3 TRBV25-1 TGTGCCAGCAGTGTTGGGGGGGGCCAGACAGATACGCAGTATTTT CASSVGGGQTDTQYF
TRBD2 many TRBJ2-7 TRBV9 TGTGCCAGCAGCCTCCGGACTAGCGGGGACGAGCAGTACTTC CASSLRTSGDEQYF
. few TRBJ2-1 TRBV5-8 TGTGCCAGCAGCTTGGGATCCCCTGAGGAGCAGTTCTTC CASSLGSPEEQFF
TRBD2 . TRBJ2-1 TRBV4-1 TGCGCCAGCAGCCAAGGGGACTATTTTGAGCAGTTCTTC CASSQGDYFEQFF
TRBD1 few TRBJ1-5 TRBV6-2/TRBV6-3 TGTGCCAGCAGTATAAACAGGGGTGCGCCCCAGCATTTT CASSINRGAPQHF
. few TRBJ2-1 TRBV27 TGTGCCAGCAGTTTAAGGCGCGGCCCTCGCAATGAGCAGTTCTTC CASSLRRGPRNEQFF
. few TRBJ2-3 TRBV12-3/TRBV12-4 TGTGCCAGCAGTTTCATAGCCCCGGATACGCAGTATTTT CASSFIAPDTQYF
. . TRBJ1-1 TRBV9 TGTGCCAGCGGCTGGCGGTGGAACACTGAAGCTTTCTTT CASGWRWNTEAFF
. . TRBJ2-7 TRBV24-1 TGTGCCACCAGTGATTTGTTCAACGAGCAGTACTTC CATSDLFNEQYF
. . TRBJ2-7 TRBV2 TGTGCCAGCGTGCCGGGACATGCTAAATCCTACGAGCAGTACTTC CASVPGHAKSYEQYF
. . TRBJ1-2 TRBV6-1 TGTGCCACCTTGCCGCGCGAGTATGGCTACACCTTC CATLPREYGYTF
. few TRBJ2-7 TRBV6-5 TGTGCCAGCAGTTACTCGGGGGTCGGAAGCTACGAGCAGTACTTC CASSYSGVGSYEQYF
. . TRBJ2-5 TRBV20-1 TGCAGTGCGACACAACTTGTGAGGTTAGGGACCCAGTACTTC CSATQLVRLGTQYF
TRBD1 . TRBJ1-5 TRBV7-2 TGTGCCAGCAGCTTAGTGGGGACAGGGCATCAGCCCCAGCATTTT CASSLVGTGHQPQHF
. . TRBJ2-1 TRBV7-8 TGTGCCAGCAGCCCCGACATGAAAAGCATAGCCTACAATGAGCAGTTCTTC CASSPDMKSIAYNEQFF
. . TRBJ2-7 TRBV9 TGTGCCAGCAGCGAAAAGGCTAGCGCTAGCTCCTACGAGCAGTACTTC CASSEKASASSYEQYF
. many TRBJ1-1 TRBV12-3/TRBV12-4 TGTGCCAGCAGCTTACAGACGAACACTGAAGCTTTCTTT CASSLQTNTEAFF
. many TRBJ1-1 TRBV7-3 TGTGCCAGCAGCTTACTCAAGTACACTGAAGCTTTCTTT CASSLLKYTEAFF
. few TRBJ2-1 TRBV5-1 TGCGCCAGCAGCTTGTTTGTTTGGGGCAATGAGCAGTTCTTC CASSLFVWGNEQFF